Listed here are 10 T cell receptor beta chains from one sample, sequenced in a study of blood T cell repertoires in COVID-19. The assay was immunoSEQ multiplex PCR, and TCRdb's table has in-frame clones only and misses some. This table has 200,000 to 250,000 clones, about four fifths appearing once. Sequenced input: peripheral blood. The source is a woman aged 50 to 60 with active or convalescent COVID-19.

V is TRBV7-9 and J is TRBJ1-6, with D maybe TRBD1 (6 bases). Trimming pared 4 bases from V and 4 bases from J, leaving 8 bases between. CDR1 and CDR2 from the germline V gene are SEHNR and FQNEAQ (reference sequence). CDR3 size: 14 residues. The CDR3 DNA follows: TGTGCCAGCAGCTCCACAGGGTATAATTCACCCCTCCACTTT. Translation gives CASSSTGYNSPLHF.

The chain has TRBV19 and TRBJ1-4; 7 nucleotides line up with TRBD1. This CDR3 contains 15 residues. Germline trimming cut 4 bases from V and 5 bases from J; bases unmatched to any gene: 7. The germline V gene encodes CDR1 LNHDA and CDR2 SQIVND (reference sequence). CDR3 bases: TGTGCCAGTAGTAAACCACCGGGACAGAATGAAAAACTGTTTTTT. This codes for CASSKPPGQNEKLFF.

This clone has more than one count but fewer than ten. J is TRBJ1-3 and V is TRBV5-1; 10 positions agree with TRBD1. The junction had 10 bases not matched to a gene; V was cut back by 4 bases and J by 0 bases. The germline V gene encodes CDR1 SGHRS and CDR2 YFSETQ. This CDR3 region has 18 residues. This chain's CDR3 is CASSPRTGGFSSGNTIYF. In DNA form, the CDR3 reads TGCGCCAGCAGCCCAAGGACAGGGGGTTTTAGCTCTGGAAACACCATATATTTT.

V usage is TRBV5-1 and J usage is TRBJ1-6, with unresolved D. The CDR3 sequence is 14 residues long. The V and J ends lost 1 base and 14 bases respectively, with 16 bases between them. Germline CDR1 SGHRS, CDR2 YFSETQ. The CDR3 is CASSLSRGGSTLHF. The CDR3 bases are TGCGCCAGCAGCTTGAGTCGTGGCGGGTCGACCCTCCACTTT. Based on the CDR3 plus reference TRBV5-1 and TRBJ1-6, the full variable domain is KAGVTQTPRYLIKTRGQQVTLSCSPISGHRSVSWYQQTPGQGLQFLFEYFSETQRNKGNFPGRFSGRQFSNSRSEMNVSTLELGDSALYLCASSLSRGGSTLHFGNGTRLTVT.

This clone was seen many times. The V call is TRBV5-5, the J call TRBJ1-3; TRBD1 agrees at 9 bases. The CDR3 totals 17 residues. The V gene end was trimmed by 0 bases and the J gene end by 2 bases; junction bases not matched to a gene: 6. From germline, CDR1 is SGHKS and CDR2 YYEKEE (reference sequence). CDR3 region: CASSLGGQGMAGNTIYF. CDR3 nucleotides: TGTGCCAGCAGCTTGGGGGGACAGGGAATGGCTGGAAACACCATATATTTT.

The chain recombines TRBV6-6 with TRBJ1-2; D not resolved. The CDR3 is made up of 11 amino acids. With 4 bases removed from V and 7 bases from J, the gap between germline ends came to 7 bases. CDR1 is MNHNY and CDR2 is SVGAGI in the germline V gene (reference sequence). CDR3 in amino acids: CASSFSLGYTF. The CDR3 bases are TGTGCCAGCAGTTTCTCTCTTGGCTACACCTTC.

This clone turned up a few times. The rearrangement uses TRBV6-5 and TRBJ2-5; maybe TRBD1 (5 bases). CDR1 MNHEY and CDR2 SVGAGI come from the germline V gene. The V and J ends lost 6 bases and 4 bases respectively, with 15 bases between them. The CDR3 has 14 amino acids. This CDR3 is CASSPRRTRETQYF. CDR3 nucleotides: TGTGCCAGCAGCCCGCGGCGGACAAGAGAGACCCAGTACTTC.

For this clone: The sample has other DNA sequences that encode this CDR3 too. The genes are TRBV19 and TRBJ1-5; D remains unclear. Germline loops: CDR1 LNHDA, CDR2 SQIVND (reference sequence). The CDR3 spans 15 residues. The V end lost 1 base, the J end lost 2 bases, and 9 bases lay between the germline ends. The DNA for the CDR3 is TGTGCCAGTAGTATAGGAGGGAGGGGCAATCAGCCCCAGCATTTT. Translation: CASSIGGRGNQPQHF.

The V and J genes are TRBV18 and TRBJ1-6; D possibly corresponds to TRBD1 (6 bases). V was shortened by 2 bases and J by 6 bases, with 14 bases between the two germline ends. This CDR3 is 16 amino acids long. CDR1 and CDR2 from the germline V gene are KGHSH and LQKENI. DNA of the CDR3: TGTGCCAGCTCACCAAACGACAGGAGGATTAATTCACCCCTCCACTTT. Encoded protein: CASSPNDRRINSPLHF.

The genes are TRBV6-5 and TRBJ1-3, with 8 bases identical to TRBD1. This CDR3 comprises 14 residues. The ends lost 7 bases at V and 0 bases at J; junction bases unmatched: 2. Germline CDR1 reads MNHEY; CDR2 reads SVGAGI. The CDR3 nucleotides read TGTGCCAGCAAAACAGGGGGCTCTGGAAACACCATATATTTT. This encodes CASKTGGSGNTIYF.